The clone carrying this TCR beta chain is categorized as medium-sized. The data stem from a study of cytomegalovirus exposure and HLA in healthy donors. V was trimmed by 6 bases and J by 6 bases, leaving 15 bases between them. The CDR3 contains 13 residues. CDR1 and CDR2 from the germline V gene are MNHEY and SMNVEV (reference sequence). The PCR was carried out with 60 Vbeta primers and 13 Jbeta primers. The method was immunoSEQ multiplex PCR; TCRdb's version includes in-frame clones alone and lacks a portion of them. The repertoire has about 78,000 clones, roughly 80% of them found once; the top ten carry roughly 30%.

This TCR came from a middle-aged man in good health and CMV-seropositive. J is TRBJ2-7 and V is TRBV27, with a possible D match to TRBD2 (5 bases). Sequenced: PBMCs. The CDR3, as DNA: TGTGCCAGCAGCCCAACCCTGGCGGGCGAGCAGTACTTC. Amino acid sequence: CASSPTLAGEQYF.